The 23 T cell receptor beta chains given below trace back to one sample, sequenced in a study of PD-1 blockade in classical Hodgkin lymphoma. Clones were sequenced by immunoSEQ multiplex PCR, and TCRdb holds only the in-frame ones, with some missing. The repertoire includes more than 15,000 clones, roughly 85% of them detected once, and under 15% sits in the top ten. Each of the patients experienced relapse following autologous stem cell transplantation, and their brentuximab vedotin exposure differed. Material: peripheral blood mononuclear cells (PBMCs), obtained before the second cycle of nivolumab. The origin of the receptors is a human donor with classical Hodgkin lymphoma.

This chain joins TRBV7-8 and TRBJ1-3; D is unresolved. Trimming took off 4 bases at V and 4 bases at J, with 8 bases between the two ends. The CDR3 length is 13 residues. The germline V gene encodes CDR1 SGHVS and CDR2 FQNEAQ. CDR3 bases: TGTGCCAGCAGCTACATCACCGGAAACACCATATATTTT. Translating gives CASSYITGNTIYF.

This clone has only a few counts. The chain carries TRBV6-5 and TRBJ1-1; TRBD1 matches at 7 bases. There are 14 residues in the CDR3. CDR1 and CDR2 from the germline V gene are MNHEY and SVGAGI. V was clipped by 5 bases and J by 6 bases; unmatched bases: 9. The CDR3, as DNA: TGTGCCAGCAGTAATTATGACAGGGAATCTGAAGCTTTCTTT. Its translation: CASSNYDRESEAFF.

The genes are TRBV11-2 and TRBJ2-3; D gene uncertain. The CDR3 totals 14 residues. The V end was cut by 1 base, the J end by 0 bases, with 5 bases between. Germline-derived CDR1 and CDR2 are SGHAT and FQNNGV. DNA for the CDR3: TGTGCCAGCAGCTTAGGAGTAAGCACAGATACGCAGTATTTT. Amino acids: CASSLGVSTDTQYF.

V is TRBV5-1 and J is TRBJ2-7; TRBD2 matches 8 bases. The CDR3 runs 14 residues. The trim removed 3 bases at V and 3 bases at J, leaving 5 bases unmatched. Germline CDR1 is SGHRS and CDR2 is YFSETQ. In DNA, the CDR3 is TGCGCCAGCAGCTCAGCGGGGGTGATCTACGAGCAGTACTTC. Translating gives CASSSAGVIYEQYF.

The chain uses TRBV4-1 and TRBJ2-7, with 9 bases fitting TRBD1. The CDR3 is made up of 14 amino acids. The germline gives CDR1 MGHRA, CDR2 YSYEKL. V gave up 6 bases and J gave up 6 bases; unmatched junction bases: 9. The CDR3 loop reads CASSRTGVSAEQYF. The CDR3, as DNA: TGCGCCAGCAGTCGGACAGGGGTGTCGGCCGAGCAGTACTTC.

The V and J genes are TRBV7-9 and TRBJ2-5; possible D gene TRBD1, 6 bases. Germline V CDR1 and CDR2: SEHNR, FQNEAQ (reference sequence). V was trimmed by 1 base and J by 1 base, leaving 7 bases between them. The CDR3 extends over 14 amino acids. CDR3 region: CASSLGTAQETQYF. CDR3 nucleotide sequence: TGTGCCAGCAGCTTAGGGACAGCCCAAGAGACCCAGTACTTC.

The chain couples TRBV7-2 to TRBJ2-2, with D perhaps TRBD1 (5 bases). V was clipped by 5 bases and J by 4 bases, with 8 bases between them. Germline values: CDR1 SGHTA, CDR2 FQGNSA. The CDR3 covers 13 residues. In DNA form, the CDR3 reads TGTGCCAGCAGCCTCAGGGTCACCGGGGAGCTGTTTTTT. Translation gives CASSLRVTGELFF.

This clone was recorded once. The chain employs TRBV5-1 and TRBJ2-5; D is uncertain. With 1 base removed from V and 1 base from J, the gap between germline ends came to 11 bases. The CDR3 spans 15 residues. In germline, CDR1 is SGHRS, CDR2 YFSETQ. Written as DNA, the CDR3 is TGCGCCAGCAGCTTGATTCCCGGGTTCCAAGAGACCCAGTACTTC. Amino acid sequence: CASSLIPGFQETQYF.

This chain connects TRBV4-2 to TRBJ1-2; the D is unclear. The CDR3 runs to 16 residues. Trimming took off 5 bases at V and 3 bases at J, with 19 bases between the two ends. Looked up from germline, CDR1 is LGHNA and CDR2 is YNFKEQ. CDR3 bases: TGTGCCAGCAGCACTACCGCCGATTTCGAGTACTATGGCTACACCTTC. The encoded protein is CASSTTADFEYYGYTF.

The V call is TRBV5-1, the J call TRBJ1-2, with TRBD1 identical over 7 bases. Per germline, CDR1 SGHRS and CDR2 YFSETQ. The CDR3 has 14 amino acids. After removal of 0 bases from V and 1 base from J, the junction contained 0 bases not matched to a gene. The CDR3 DNA is TGCGCCAGCAGCTTGGGGGACAGTAACTATGGCTACACCTTC. This translates into CASSLGDSNYGYTF. Full variable domain (missing parts from reference TRBV5-1 and TRBJ1-2): KAGVTQTPRYLIKTRGQQVTLSCSPISGHRSVSWYQQTPGQGLQFLFEYFSETQRNKGNFPGRFSGRQFSNSRSEMNVSTLELGDSALYLCASSLGDSNYGYTFGSGTRLTVV.

The V and J genes are TRBV10-3 and TRBJ1-5, with 8 bases identical to TRBD1. The CDR3 runs to 14 residues. Germline V CDR1 and CDR2: ENHRY, SYGVKD. V dropped 10 bases and J dropped 0; count of bases not matched to a gene: 5. For the CDR3, the DNA is TGTGCCACATCGGGACAGGATAGCAATCAGCCCCAGCATTTT. Amino acid sequence: CATSGQDSNQPQHF.

The CDR3 DNA reads TGTGCCAGCAGCTTCATACAGGGGTTTAGCAATGAGCAGTTCTTC. It encodes CASSFIQGFSNEQFF. The chain is built from TRBV7-9 and TRBJ2-1; 7 nucleotides agree with TRBD1. Trimming at V came to 3 bases and at J to 6 bases, leaving 8 bases not matched to a gene. There are 15 residues in the CDR3. Germline loops: CDR1 SEHNR, CDR2 FQNEAQ (reference sequence).

The V and J genes are TRBV4-3 and TRBJ2-3; D gene unclear. This CDR3 has 15 residues. V was cut by 4 bases and J by 0 bases, with 11 bases left in between. Germline CDR1 and CDR2: LGHNA and YSLEER. CDR3 amino acids: CASSPQAASTDTQYF. Here the CDR3 DNA reads TGCGCCAGCAGCCCTCAGGCCGCTAGCACAGATACGCAGTATTTT.

This clone has only a few counts. This chain joins TRBV10-1 and TRBJ2-1; unclear D gene. Germline CDR1 is WNHNN and CDR2 is SYGVQD (reference sequence). The V gene lost 8 bases and the J gene lost 0 bases, with 17 bases spanning the gap. The CDR3 has 16 amino acids. As DNA, the CDR3 is TGCGCCAGCCCCCCTCCCCTCGAAAGCTCCTACAATGAGCAGTTCTTC. Protein: CASPPPLESSYNEQFF.

This clone was observed a few times. The rearrangement uses TRBV5-1 and TRBJ1-5, with TRBD1 identical over 7 bases. V dropped 4 bases and J dropped 4; count of bases not matched to a gene: 2. The CDR3 spans 13 residues. From germline, CDR1 is SGHRS and CDR2 YFSETQ. The CDR3 reads CASSATGNQPQHF. CDR3 bases: TGCGCCAGCAGCGCGACAGGGAATCAGCCCCAGCATTTT.

This clone was counted only a few times. The chain recombines TRBV29-1 with TRBJ2-7, with D perhaps TRBD2 (5 bases). The CDR3 is made up of 13 amino acids. Per the germline V gene, CDR1 is SQVTM and CDR2 is ANQGSEA. The V and J ends lost 4 bases and 0 bases respectively, with 10 bases between them. CDR3 loop: CSVASQSSYEQYF. The CDR3 DNA sequence: TGCAGCGTTGCTAGCCAGAGCTCCTACGAGCAGTACTTC.

The chain uses TRBV7-9 and TRBJ2-3; TRBD2 is a possible D gene (5 bases). The CDR3 sequence is 15 residues long. Germline CDR1 and CDR2: SEHNR and FQNEAQ (reference sequence). The ends were cut back, 5 bases at V and 1 base at J, with 13 bases in the middle. In nucleotides, the CDR3 is TGTGCCAGCAGCAAGGCGGGCCTAGGCACAGATACGCAGTATTTT. Translating it yields CASSKAGLGTDTQYF.

The chain has TRBV7-2 and TRBJ1-4, with TRBD1 identical over 7 bases. The V and J ends lost 5 bases and 4 bases, in that order; junction bases with no gene match: 10. Germline loops: CDR1 SGHTA, CDR2 FQGNSA. The CDR3 is made up of 16 amino acids. CDR3 nucleotide sequence: TGTGCCAGCAGCACCCGAGGGGGCGGGGGTAATGAAAAACTGTTTTTT. Its translation is CASSTRGGGGNEKLFF.

This clone was seen just once. J is TRBJ2-5 and V is TRBV5-5; D uncertain. The germline V gene has CDR1 SGHKS and CDR2 YYEKEE (reference sequence). V shed 1 base and J shed 1 base, with 8 bases lying between them. The CDR3 is 14 amino acids. CDR3 protein: CASSLWALQETQYF. DNA for the CDR3: TGTGCCAGCAGCTTGTGGGCGCTCCAAGAGACCCAGTACTTC. The full variable domain, its missing parts supplied by reference TRBV5-5 and TRBJ2-5, is DAGVTQSPTHLIKTRGQQVTLRCSPISGHKSVSWYQQVLGQGPQFIFQYYEKEERGRGNFPDRFSARQFPNYSSELNVNALLLGDSALYLCASSLWALQETQYFGPGTRLLVL.

Regarding this clone: Different DNA sequences within this sample yield the same CDR3. V is TRBV7-8 and J is TRBJ2-3, with 13 bases matching TRBD2. Per the germline V gene, CDR1 is SGHVS and CDR2 is FQNEAQ. This CDR3 region has 16 residues. J was trimmed by 6 bases and V by 3 bases; bases with no gene match: 6. CDR3 sequence (DNA): TGTGCCAGCAGCTTCCAGACTAGCGGGGGGCCGGATACGCAGTATTTT. Translated: CASSFQTSGGPDTQYF.

This clone has just a few counts. This chain uses TRBV5-1 with TRBJ1-1; D unresolved. V was shortened by 2 bases and J by 1 base, with 9 bases between the two germline ends. The CDR3 consists of 14 residues. CDR1 is SGHRS and CDR2 is YFSETQ in the germline V gene. The chain's CDR3 is CASSFDVGNTEAFF. CDR3 sequence (DNA): TGCGCCAGCAGCTTCGATGTAGGGAACACTGAAGCTTTCTTT.

The chain employs TRBV18 and TRBJ2-1; 9 bases map to TRBD2. The CDR3 spans 15 residues. The V gene end was trimmed by 3 bases and the J gene end by 1 base; junction bases not matched to a gene: 1. Per germline, CDR1 KGHSH and CDR2 LQKENI. The CDR3 DNA sequence: TGTGCCAGCTCACCGGGACTAGCTTCCTACAATGAGCAGTTCTTC. This encodes CASSPGLASYNEQFF.

This clone has just one count. The J gene is TRBJ2-7, the V gene TRBV11-2, with 10 bases lining up with TRBD2. The CDR3 has 17 amino acids. The V gene end was trimmed by 4 bases and the J gene end by 2 bases; junction bases not matched to a gene: 11. Germline-derived CDR1 and CDR2 are SGHAT and FQNNGV. CDR3 in DNA: TGTGCCAGCAGCTACATACCCAGCGGGGGGGGTACCTACGAGCAGTACTTC. Its translation is CASSYIPSGGGTYEQYF.